A single sample gave rise to the 26 T cell receptor beta chains below, sequenced in a study of control samples from healthy donors and cancer patients (dated by TCRdb to the early 2020s). Library preparation employed the immunoSEQ multiplex PCR assay. TCRdb took this table from immuneACCESS and kept in-frame rearrangements with V and J called. Such tables lack part of the clones; where checked against another copy, unresolved V genes explain under half of the gap, and the rest is unexplained. This sample holds hundreds of thousands of clones; around 80% were observed only once. Roughly 14% of the sample is in the top ten clones. Sequencing used PBMCs. The receptor set was obtained from a woman in her sixties with lung cancer.

For the CDR3, the DNA is TGTGCCAGCAGCTTAGATGTTGGCGGGGGAAAGTTGAGAACTGAAGCTTTCTTT. It translates to CASSLDVGGGKLRTEAFF. The V gene is TRBV11-3, the J gene TRBJ1-1, with a weak D call TRBD1 (5 bases). In germline, CDR1 is SGHNT, CDR2 YENEEA. V was clipped by 0 bases and J by 5 bases, with 22 bases between them. CDR3 length equals 18 residues.

V usage is TRBV11-3 and J usage is TRBJ1-1; D not certain. The germline V gene has CDR1 SGHNT and CDR2 YENEEA. The CDR3 runs to 13 residues. The germline V and J ends were trimmed by 5 bases and 4 bases, with 11 bases remaining between them. Written as DNA, the CDR3 is TGTGCCAGCAGCCCGAGGTGGGGCACTGAAGCTTTCTTT. This gives the protein CASSPRWGTEAFF.

The chain couples TRBV5-1 to TRBJ1-5; D possibly corresponds to TRBD1 (5 bases). V was clipped by 4 bases and J by 6 bases, with 17 bases between them. The CDR3 is made up of 15 amino acids. Germline-derived CDR1 and CDR2 are SGHRS and YFSETQ. The CDR3 DNA reads TGCGCCAGCAGCCCCGGGACGGGGGTGGGTCAGCCCCAGCATTTT. This encodes CASSPGTGVGQPQHF.

The V call is TRBV6-5, the J call TRBJ1-1; D gene unclear. CDR3 size: 14 residues. V was clipped by 2 bases and J by 5 bases, with 12 bases between them. Germline-derived CDR1 and CDR2 are MNHEY and SVGAGI. In DNA, the CDR3 is TGTGCCAGCAGTTACGTCCCCCTGGGGACTGAAGCTTTCTTT. Its translation is CASSYVPLGTEAFF.

V gene TRBV6-5 combines with J gene TRBJ2-3; tentative D call: TRBD2 (5 bases). This CDR3 has 16 amino acids. CDR1 and CDR2 (germline): MNHEY, SVGAGI. V lost 0 bases to trimming and J lost 0 bases, with 10 bases between them. The CDR3: CASSYSFTGSTDTQYF. CDR3 bases: TGTGCCAGCAGTTACTCTTTCACGGGGAGCACAGATACGCAGTATTTT.

The chain employs TRBV7-9 and TRBJ1-4; TRBD1 might be the D (5 bases). V was clipped by 5 bases and J by 5 bases, with 18 bases between them. The germline V gene has CDR1 SEHNR and CDR2 FQNEAQ (reference sequence). The CDR3 is 16 amino acids. CDR3 in amino acids: CASSPLTGGRNEKLFF. CDR3 in DNA: TGTGCCAGCAGCCCCCTCACTGGGGGGAGGAATGAAAAACTGTTTTTT.

The chain combines TRBV5-6 with TRBJ2-5; D uncertain. V gave up 4 bases and J gave up 2 bases, with 9 bases separating them. Germline loops: CDR1 SGHDT, CDR2 YYEEEE. This CDR3 comprises 13 residues. The CDR3 region has the DNA TGTGCCAGCAGCCCCGGGTTTCAAGAGACCCAGTACTTC. This encodes CASSPGFQETQYF. The whole variable domain, remainder taken from reference TRBV5-6 and TRBJ2-5, is DAGVTQSPTHLIKTRGQQVTLRCSPKSGHDTVSWYQQALGQGPQFIFQYYEEEERQRGNFPDRFSGHQFPNYSSELNVNALLLGDSALYLCASSPGFQETQYFGPGTRLLVL.

This sequence joins TRBV2 and TRBJ1-2; D remains ambiguous. V lost 2 bases to trimming and J lost 8 bases, with 12 bases between them. The CDR3 totals 13 residues. Germline assignment: CDR1 SNHLY and CDR2 FYNNEI. The CDR3 loop is CASSERLREGYTF. The CDR3 DNA reads as TGTGCCAGCAGTGAACGGCTTCGGGAGGGCTACACCTTC.

J is TRBJ2-1 and V is TRBV5-1; no clear D. Germline CDR1 and CDR2: SGHRS and YFSETQ. The CDR3 is 15 residues long. Trimming pared 1 base from V and 0 bases from J, leaving 8 bases between. The CDR3 bases are TGCGCCAGCAGCTTGCAAAGTGGCTCCTACAATGAGCAGTTCTTC. Its translation is CASSLQSGSYNEQFF.

This clone turned up a few times. The gene calls are TRBV6-6 and TRBJ1-1; unclear D gene. The germline gives CDR1 MNHNY, CDR2 SVGAGI (reference sequence). Trimming shortened V by 2 bases and J by 0 bases, and 13 bases separated the two germline ends. This CDR3 spans 16 amino acids. CDR3 amino acids: CASSYPSVGLNTEAFF. DNA of the CDR3: TGTGCCAGCAGTTACCCCTCGGTCGGCTTGAACACTGAAGCTTTCTTT.

This chain joins TRBV10-3 and TRBJ1-1; the match to TRBD1 covers 8 bases. The CDR3 runs to 14 residues. CDR1 is ENHRY, CDR2 SYGVKD, per germline. The junction had 9 bases not matched to a gene; V was cut back by 10 bases and J by 2 bases. Here the CDR3 reads CATKQGEGNTEAFF. The CDR3 nucleotides read TGTGCCACCAAACAGGGGGAAGGCAACACTGAAGCTTTCTTT.

This clone appeared once. V gene TRBV30 combines with J gene TRBJ1-3; no clear D gene. V dropped 3 bases and J dropped 2 bases, with 8 bases sitting between them. CDR1 GTSNPN and CDR2 SVGIG come from the germline V gene (reference sequence). This CDR3 has 13 residues. The CDR3: CAWSRETGNTIYF. CDR3 DNA sequence: TGTGCCTGGAGCCGGGAGACTGGAAACACCATATATTTT.

The chain is built from TRBV9 and TRBJ2-1; the match to TRBD1 covers 7 bases. The germline V gene has CDR1 SGDLS and CDR2 YYNGEE. This CDR3 is built from 17 residues. The J segment lost 2 bases and the V segment lost 3 bases, leaving 11 bases of the junction unmatched. The CDR3 sequence is CASSDGAAGQAYNEQFF. The CDR3 region has the DNA TGTGCCAGCAGCGATGGGGCCGCCGGACAGGCCTACAATGAGCAGTTCTTC.

The CDR3: CASSQVSGRVGNQPQHF. CDR3 bases: TGTGCCAGCAGCCAAGTATCGGGGAGAGTGGGCAATCAGCCCCAGCATTTT. The rearrangement links TRBV4-2 to TRBJ1-5; D uncertain. The CDR3 is made up of 17 amino acids. Trimming shortened V by 1 base and J by 2 bases, and 15 bases separated the two germline ends. Germline CDR1 is LGHNA and CDR2 is YNFKEQ.

The gene calls are TRBV25-1 and TRBJ1-2; no reliable D call. CDR1 and CDR2 (germline): MGHDK, SYGVNS. Trimming shortened V by 6 bases and J by 2 bases, and 4 bases separated the two germline ends. The CDR3 is 11 residues long. Here the CDR3 reads CASSLNYGYTF. DNA for the CDR3: TGTGCCAGCAGCCTCAACTATGGCTACACCTTC.

The chain joins TRBV9 to TRBJ2-5; TRBD2 might be the D (5 bases). CDR3 length: 15 amino acids. The V end lost 0 bases, the J end lost 5 bases, and 14 bases lay between the germline ends. CDR1 is SGDLS and CDR2 is YYNGEE in the germline V gene. The DNA of the CDR3 is TGTGCCAGCAGCGTAGCTCCGGGTTGGGAGGAGACCCAGTACTTC. Translated: CASSVAPGWEETQYF.

This clone was counted once. The chain has TRBV19 and TRBJ2-7; 7 bases line up with TRBD2. The junction had 8 bases not matched to a gene; V was cut back by 3 bases and J by 0 bases. CDR1 LNHDA and CDR2 SQIVND come from the germline V gene (reference sequence). This CDR3 region has 16 residues. CDR3 amino acids: CASSIQASGASYEQYF. As DNA, the CDR3 is TGTGCCAGTAGTATCCAGGCTAGCGGTGCCTCCTACGAGCAGTACTTC.

This clone was observed a single time. This chain connects TRBV6-4 to TRBJ2-1; TRBD2 matches at 8 bases. This CDR3 comprises 16 residues. The V and J ends lost 5 bases and 4 bases, in that order; junction bases with no gene match: 10. Germline CDR1 and CDR2: MRHNA and SNTAGT. The CDR3 spells CASSQNGRASYNEQFF. The CDR3 coding sequence is TGTGCCAGCAGTCAAAACGGGAGGGCCTCATACAATGAGCAGTTCTTC.

This chain links TRBV5-1 with TRBJ1-2, with a weak D call TRBD1 (5 bases). V was shortened by 7 bases and J by 8 bases, with 21 bases between the two germline ends. CDR1 and CDR2 (germline): SGHRS, YFSETQ. This CDR3 has 14 residues. The CDR3 DNA reads TGCGCCAGCCTTCCTATTGGCGGAGGGGAGGGCTACACCTTC. The encoded protein is CASLPIGGGEGYTF.

The chain carries TRBV9 and TRBJ1-1, with D uncertain. V lost 4 bases to trimming and J lost 3 bases, with 7 bases between them. The CDR3 spans 12 residues. CDR1 is SGDLS, CDR2 YYNGEE, per germline. The CDR3 here is CASSPHDTEAFF. The CDR3, as DNA: TGTGCCAGCAGCCCACACGACACTGAAGCTTTCTTT.

Written as DNA, the CDR3 is TGCGCCAGCAGCCCGCAGGGAGGGTACACCGGGGAGCTGTTTTTT. This encodes CASSPQGGYTGELFF. The J gene is TRBJ2-2, the V gene TRBV5-1, with 7 positions matching TRBD2. V shed 4 bases, J shed 3 bases, and the junction held 6 bases outside the gene matches. CDR3 length: 15 residues. Germline V gene data show CDR1 as SGHRS and CDR2 as YFSETQ.

The rearrangement links TRBV2 to TRBJ2-7, with D possibly being TRBD2 (5 bases). V shed 3 bases and J shed 2 bases, with 11 bases lying between them. Germline values: CDR1 SNHLY, CDR2 FYNNEI. The CDR3 spans 14 residues. CDR3 bases: TGTGCCAGCAGTGACGTAGCGCAAGCCTACGAGCAGTACTTC. Its protein product is CASSDVAQAYEQYF.

Details on this clone: The final CDR3 position lacks the conserved phenylalanine or tryptophan, pointing to a likely read error. The DNA is left out, because the CDR3 cannot be placed on it with certainty; the CDR3 is given as TCRdb lists it. This chain links TRBV7-9 with TRBJ1-2. From its first to its last residue, the CDR3 has 12 amino acids. Germline loops: CDR1 SEHNR, CDR2 FQNEAQ (reference sequence). CDR3 sequence reads: CASSLSGGSLLV.

This clone was seen once. The CDR3 spells CASSLAGSYNEQFF. Written as DNA, the CDR3 is TGTGCCAGCAGCTTAGCGGGCTCCTACAATGAGCAGTTCTTC. The chain links TRBV7-3 to TRBJ2-1; TRBD2 might be the D (5 bases). CDR3 length: 14 amino acids. V was cut by 2 bases and J by 0 bases, with 5 bases left in between. CDR1 and CDR2 (germline): SGHTA, FQGTGA.

This CDR3 reads CASSNQGADNEKLFF. CDR3 nucleotide sequence: TGTGCCAGCAGTAATCAGGGGGCCGATAATGAAAAACTGTTTTTT. The genes are TRBV2 and TRBJ1-4; 8 bases are a match to TRBD1. This CDR3 spans 15 amino acids. The V segment lost 5 bases and the J segment 4 bases; nucleotides outside the gene matches: 6. Germline CDR1 and CDR2: SNHLY and FYNNEI.

This chain uses TRBV12-3 or TRBV12-4 with TRBJ2-2; no reliable D call. Trimming shortened V by 4 bases and J by 3 bases, and 6 bases separated the two germline ends. This CDR3 has 13 amino acids. The DNA for the CDR3 is TGTGCCAGCAGTTCCTTTGACACCGGGGAGCTGTTTTTT. Protein sequence: CASSSFDTGELFF.